The 19 T cell receptor beta chains below were found in one sample sequenced in a study of T cells in Graves' hyperthyroidism and ophthalmopathy. From RNA transcripts, TCR beta CDR3 regions were amplified. During a first-round RT-PCR of the TCR CDR3, the HTBI primer set was used. TCRdb independently ran MiXCR on the multiplex PCR reads; one entry per CDR3 protein. The sample holds roughly 380,000 distinct CDR3 sequences; about an eighth are singletons and the top ten take roughly 4.8%. Material for sequencing was blood. The origin of the receptors is a woman under 30 with Graves' hyperthyroidism.

This clonotype has ten or more counts. The V gene is TRBV28, the J gene TRBJ2-6; the D is unclear. V shed 4 bases and J shed 0 bases, with 10 bases lying between them. CDR1 and CDR2 (germline): MDHEN, SYDVKM. This CDR3 is built from 16 residues. CDR3 coding DNA: TGTGCCAGCAGTTCCTCAATTCCCTCTGGGGCCAACGTCCTGACTTTC. As protein: CASSSSIPSGANVLTF.

Ten or more counts support this clonotype. The V gene is TRBV7-8, the J gene TRBJ2-1; D tentatively fits TRBD1 or TRBD2 (5 bases each). In germline, CDR1 is SGHVS, CDR2 FQNEAQ. This CDR3 region has 16 residues. V was shortened by 1 base and J by 5 bases, with 15 bases between the two germline ends. CDR3 sequence reads: CASSLGIRPGHNEQFF. The CDR3 DNA reads TGTGCCAGCAGCTTAGGGATCAGGCCGGGGCACAATGAGCAGTTCTTC.

This clonotype was detected many times. The rearrangement joins TRBV15 to TRBJ2-7; 8 bases map to TRBD1. V shed 3 bases, J shed 3 bases, and the junction held 1 base outside the gene matches. Germline CDR1 is LNHNV and CDR2 is YYDKDF (reference sequence). The CDR3 has 13 amino acids. CDR3 nucleotides: TGTGCCACCAGCAGGGACAGGGACTACGAGCAGTACTTC. It is translated as CATSRDRDYEQYF.

The chain combines TRBV28 with TRBJ2-5; 7 bases match TRBD2. The CDR3 is 13 residues long. V shed 6 bases and J 3 bases; nucleotides not matched to a gene: 4. CDR1 MDHEN and CDR2 SYDVKM come from the germline V gene. This CDR3 is CASRPTSEETQYF. The CDR3 region has the DNA TGTGCCAGCAGGCCAACTAGCGAAGAGACCCAGTACTTC.

A word on this clonotype: A read error may account for a junction end that differs from germline. V is TRBV6-2 or TRBV6-3 and J is TRBJ2-7; the D is unclear. The CDR3 has 16 residues. Germline CDR1 reads MNHEY; CDR2 reads SVGEGT. CDR3 DNA sequence: TGTGCCAGCAGTTACCCGCGTACAAAACCGTCTTACGGGCAGTACTTC. Translating gives CASSYPRTKPSYGQYF.

This chain connects TRBV7-2 to TRBJ2-6; D is possibly TRBD1 or TRBD2 (5 bases each). V dropped 5 bases and J dropped 7 bases, with 15 bases sitting between them. Germline V lookup: CDR1 SGHTA, CDR2 FQGNSA. CDR3 length: 15 amino acids. CDR3 residues: CASSHGPGRANVLTF. Here the CDR3 DNA reads TGTGCCAGCAGCCACGGACCGGGGCGAGCCAACGTCCTGACTTTC.

This clonotype was detected ten times or more. The chain employs TRBV27 and TRBJ2-1, with D perhaps matching TRBD2 (5 bases). The V gene lost 4 bases and the J gene lost 5 bases, with 12 bases spanning the gap. Germline V lookup: CDR1 MNHEY, CDR2 SMNVEV (reference sequence). The CDR3 is 14 amino acids. The CDR3 loop is CASSSELGNNEQFF. The CDR3 DNA sequence: TGTGCCAGCAGTTCTGAACTCGGGAACAATGAGCAGTTCTTC.

Ten or more counts support this clonotype. The chain uses TRBV11-2 and TRBJ2-1; D not certain. Trimming shortened V by 4 bases and J by 0 bases, and 16 bases separated the two germline ends. Germline CDR1 is SGHAT and CDR2 is FQNNGV. There are 17 residues in the CDR3. CDR3 DNA: TGTGCCAGCAGCTCTACCTCTCATCCGGGCTCCTACAATGAGCAGTTCTTC. It is translated as CASSSTSHPGSYNEQFF. Combining the CDR3 with reference TRBV11-2 and TRBJ2-1 gives the whole variable domain EAGVAQSPRYKIIEKRQSVAFWCNPISGHATLYWYQQILGQGPKLLIQFQNNGVVDDSQLPKDRFSAERLKGVDSTLKIQPAKLEDSAVYLCASSSTSHPGSYNEQFFGPGTRLTVL.

A few counts support this clonotype. The chain is built from TRBV28 and TRBJ2-7; tentatively, D is TRBD2 (5 bases). CDR1 and CDR2 from the germline V gene are MDHEN and SYDVKM. The CDR3 has 12 amino acids. Trimming removed 6 bases at V and 7 bases at J, with 13 bases between. The CDR3 coding sequence is TGTGCCAGCAGACCACTAGGCAGGGAGCAGTACTTC. Amino acid sequence: CASRPLGREQYF.

The sample holds many counts of this clonotype. This chain joins TRBV20-1 and TRBJ1-1; weak D call: TRBD1 (6 bases). CDR1 is DFQATT, CDR2 SNEGSKA, per germline (reference sequence). The CDR3 consists of 14 residues. With 3 bases removed from V and 5 bases from J, the gap between germline ends came to 16 bases. Here the CDR3 DNA reads TGCAGTGCTAGCTCGGGGGCGAAGGATACTGAAGCTTTCTTT. This gives the protein CSASSGAKDTEAFF.

Written as DNA, the CDR3 is TGTGCCAGAGCAAAGGGGGAAACGAACACTGAAGCTTTCTTT. Protein sequence: CARAKGETNTEAFF. The genes are TRBV2 and TRBJ1-1; D might be TRBD1 (6 bases). The germline gives CDR1 SNHLY, CDR2 FYNNEI. The V end lost 9 bases, the J end lost 1 base, and 15 bases lay between the germline ends. CDR3 length: 14 residues.

The chain employs TRBV5-1 and TRBJ2-1; 11 bases match TRBD2. Germline V gene sequence: CDR1 SGHRS, CDR2 YFSETQ. CDR3 length: 17 amino acids. Trimming removed 4 bases from V and 0 bases from J; junction bases left unmatched: 6. CDR3 sequence reads: CASSRGLADSSYNEQFF. CDR3 nucleotides: TGCGCCAGCAGCCGGGGACTAGCGGACAGCTCCTACAATGAGCAGTTCTTC.

This clonotype was observed many times. The chain employs TRBV20-1 and TRBJ2-1, with 7 bases identical to TRBD2. This CDR3 contains 14 residues. Germline V gives CDR1 DFQATT, CDR2 SNEGSKA (reference sequence). Losses at the gene ends were 5 bases for V and 5 bases for J; bases not matched to a gene: 9. The CDR3 loop reads CSASIAGDHNEQFF. The DNA for the CDR3 is TGCAGTGCTTCCATTGCGGGAGATCACAATGAGCAGTTCTTC.

This clonotype was found many times. The chain couples TRBV11-1 to TRBJ2-5; 14 nucleotides match TRBD2. Germline-derived CDR1 and CDR2 are SGHAT and FQDESV (reference sequence). V shed 5 bases, J shed 5 bases, and the junction held 4 bases outside the gene matches. CDR3 size: 15 residues. The CDR3: CASSPGLAGDETQYF. The DNA for the CDR3 is TGTGCCAGCAGCCCGGGACTAGCGGGAGATGAGACCCAGTACTTC.

This clonotype was observed once. The V call is TRBV29-1, the J call TRBJ1-1, with D possibly TRBD1 on 6 matching bases. The germline CDR1 and CDR2 sequences are SQVTM and ANQGSEA. The length of the CDR3 is 13 residues. Between the trimmed V and J ends, which lost 7 bases and 4 bases, there was a span of 16 bases. The CDR3 DNA reads as TGCAGCGGAGAAACAGGGAGGGGCACTGAAGCTTTCTTT. This codes for CSGETGRGTEAFF.

The genes are TRBV18 and TRBJ1-6; D remains ambiguous. The ends were cut back, 6 bases at V and 7 bases at J, with 13 bases in the middle. Germline assignment: CDR1 KGHSH and CDR2 LQKENI. The CDR3 covers 14 residues. The CDR3: CASSRKDGNSPLHF. CDR3 DNA: TGTGCCAGCTCCCGAAAAGACGGGAATTCACCCCTCCACTTT.

This clonotype was counted a few times. V and J are TRBV15 and TRBJ1-1, with D possibly matching TRBD1 (5 bases). The CDR3 runs to 13 residues. V lost 0 bases, J lost 11 bases, and 13 bases lay in between. The germline gives CDR1 LNHNV, CDR2 YYDKDF (reference sequence). The CDR3 reads CATSRDPRGLAFF. In DNA, the CDR3 is TGTGCCACCAGCAGAGATCCCCGGGGGTTGGCTTTCTTT.

V usage is TRBV20-1 and J usage is TRBJ1-4; D uncertain. Germline V gene data show CDR1 as DFQATT and CDR2 as SNEGSKA (reference sequence). CDR3 size: 16 residues. V was trimmed by 3 bases and J by 3 bases, leaving 17 bases between them. CDR3 bases: TGCAGTGCTAGCAGATGGAGGAGAACGTCTAATGAAAAACTGTTTTTT. It specifies CSASRWRRTSNEKLFF.

This clonotype was counted between two and nine times. The chain employs TRBV19 and TRBJ2-7; tentative D call: TRBD1 (6 bases). V was cut by 2 bases and J by 0 bases, with 17 bases left in between. CDR1 and CDR2 from the germline V gene are LNHDA and SQIVND (reference sequence). CDR3 length: 17 residues. This chain's CDR3 is CASSIRGGGQYSYEQYF. The CDR3, as DNA: TGTGCCAGTAGTATAAGAGGCGGAGGACAGTACTCCTACGAGCAGTACTTC.